Listed below are T cell receptor beta chains from one sample, sequenced in a study of blood T cell repertoires in COVID-19. The table came from immunoSEQ multiplex PCR; TCRdb's copy has only in-frame clones and leaves some out. This table has some 100,000 clones, over 70% appearing once. The source material was peripheral blood. The origin of the receptors is a man aged 55 to 70 with acute or convalescent COVID-19. Both conserved end residues are part of each CDR3. A D gene is named only where the DNA matches it firmly. Where a row states a size, it is once, few, many or the class of an expanded clone; other rows omit it.

TRBJ1-2 | . | once | TRBV21-1 | CASSERWGQGRPNYGYTF | TGTGCCAGCAGCGAAAGGTGGGGACAGGGAAGACCTAACTATGGCTACACCTTC
TRBJ1-1 | . | . | TRBV3-1/TRBV3-2 | CASSHWQNPNTEAFF | TGTGCCAGCAGCCATTGGCAGAATCCGAACACTGAAGCTTTCTTT
TRBJ2-3 | . | few | TRBV29-1 | CSVKDSYSTDTQYF | TGCAGCGTGAAGGACAGCTACAGCACAGATACGCAGTATTTT
TRBJ2-7 | . | . | TRBV4-1 | CASSQTPRAAGEQYF | TGCGCCAGCAGCCAGACGCCCCGGGCAGCGGGCGAGCAGTACTTC
TRBJ2-3 | . | . | TRBV15 | CATSRSRGRSTDTQYF | TGTGCCACCAGCCGTTCTCGGGGGAGAAGCACAGATACGCAGTATTTT
TRBJ1-2 | . | many | TRBV6-6 | CASSPKGDYGYTF | TGTGCCAGCAGTCCCAAAGGGGACTATGGCTACACCTTC
TRBJ2-7 | TRBD1 | few | TRBV7-2 | CASSSTGTGNVQQYF | TGTGCCAGCAGCTCAACCGGGACAGGGAACGTACAGCAGTACTTC
TRBJ2-3 | TRBD2 | once | TRBV6-2/TRBV6-3 | CASSLFIGLSGGAGTDTQYF | TGTGCCAGCAGTTTATTTATTGGTCTGAGCGGGGGGGCAGGCACAGATACGCAGTATTTT
TRBJ1-4 | . | . | TRBV14 | CASSQLGAGNEKLFF | TGTGCCAGCAGCCAGCTAGGGGCAGGGAATGAAAAACTGTTTTTT
TRBJ2-1 | . | . | TRBV5-1 | CASTYHNEQFF | TGCGCCAGCACCTATCACAATGAGCAGTTCTTC
TRBJ1-2 | . | . | TRBV7-8 | CASSRDRNGYTF | TGTGCCAGCAGCCGCGACAGAAATGGCTACACCTTC
TRBJ1-5 | . | . | TRBV28 | CASSLWQDSSPQHF | TGTGCCAGCAGTTTATGGCAGGACTCTTCGCCCCAGCATTTT
TRBJ1-6 | TRBD1 | . | TRBV5-4 | CASSPNRDRYNSPLHF | TGTGCCAGCAGCCCCAACCGGGACAGATATAATTCACCCCTCCACTTT
TRBJ2-7 | TRBD1 | . | TRBV19 | CASSTPDRAVEQYF | TGTGCCAGTAGTACCCCTGACAGGGCAGTCGAGCAGTACTTC
TRBJ1-2 | . | . | TRBV6-5 | CASRTLGSLAGYTF | TGTGCCAGCAGAACCCTGGGCAGCCTGGCGGGCTACACCTTC
TRBJ2-7 | TRBD1 | few | TRBV4-2 | CASSQLGPRDSSYEQYF | TGTGCCAGCAGCCAACTAGGGCCACGGGACAGTTCCTACGAGCAGTACTTC
TRBJ1-2 | . | few | TRBV6-6 | CASSYGATDGYTF | TGTGCCAGCAGTTATGGGGCCACGGATGGCTACACCTTC
TRBJ2-7 | . | few | TRBV7-9 | CASSSRDSGEQYF | TGTGCCAGCAGCTCCAGGGATTCTGGCGAGCAGTACTTC
TRBJ2-7 | . | . | TRBV5-1 | CASSPTLSSYEQYF | TGCGCCAGCAGTCCTACGCTGAGCTCCTACGAGCAGTACTTC
TRBJ1-2 | . | . | TRBV5-5 | CASSLGDSPNYGYTF | TGTGCCAGCAGCTTGGGCGACAGCCCAAACTATGGCTACACCTTC
TRBJ2-7 | . | . | TRBV27 | CASSRNENYEQYF | TGTGCCAGCAGCCGCAACGAGAACTACGAGCAGTACTTC
TRBJ2-3 | TRBD2 | . | TRBV6-5 | CASSYSSSGAYTQYF | TGTGCCAGCAGTTACTCTTCTAGCGGGGCATATACGCAGTATTTT
TRBJ1-1 | . | . | TRBV11-3 | CASSPAGTNTEAFF | TGTGCCAGCAGCCCCGCGGGCACAAACACTGAAGCTTTCTTT
TRBJ1-1 | . | . | TRBV29-1 | CSVENQGRTEAFF | TGCAGCGTTGAAAACCAGGGGAGAACTGAAGCTTTCTTT
TRBJ2-1 | TRBD2 | . | TRBV29-1 | CSVEAGGRNEQFF | TGCAGCGTTGAAGCGGGGGGTAGGAATGAGCAGTTCTTC
TRBJ1-5 | . | few | TRBV7-9 | CASRAGNNQPQHF | TGTGCCAGCAGGGCAGGGAACAATCAGCCCCAGCATTTT
TRBJ1-4 | . | . | TRBV28 | CASRRSANEKLFF | TGTGCCAGTAGAAGATCGGCTAATGAAAAACTGTTTTTT